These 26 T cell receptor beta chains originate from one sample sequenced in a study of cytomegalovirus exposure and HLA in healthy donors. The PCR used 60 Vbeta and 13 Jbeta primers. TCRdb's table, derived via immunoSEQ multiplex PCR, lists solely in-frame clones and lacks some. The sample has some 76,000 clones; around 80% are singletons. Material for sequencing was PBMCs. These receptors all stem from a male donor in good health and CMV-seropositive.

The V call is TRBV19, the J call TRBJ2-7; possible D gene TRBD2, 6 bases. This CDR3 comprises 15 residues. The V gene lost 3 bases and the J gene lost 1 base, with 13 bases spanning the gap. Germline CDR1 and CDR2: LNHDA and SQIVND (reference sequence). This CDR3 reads CASSILAGRSYEQYF. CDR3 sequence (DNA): TGTGCCAGTAGTATCCTGGCAGGGAGGTCCTACGAGCAGTACTTC.

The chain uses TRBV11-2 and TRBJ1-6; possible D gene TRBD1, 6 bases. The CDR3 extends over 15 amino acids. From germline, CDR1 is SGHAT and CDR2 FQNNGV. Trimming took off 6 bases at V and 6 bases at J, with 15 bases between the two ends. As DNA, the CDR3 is TGTGCCAGCAGAGAGGTGCGACAGGCTAATTCACCCCTCCACTTT. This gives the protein CASREVRQANSPLHF.

CDR3 nucleotides: TGTGCCAGCAGTGAACAGGGGTCCCCAGCGCAGTACTTC. Its translation is CASSEQGSPAQYF. The chain employs TRBV25-1 and TRBJ2-7; perhaps TRBD1 as D (6 bases). The CDR3 spans 13 residues. The germline V gene has CDR1 MGHDK and CDR2 SYGVNS. V dropped 2 bases and J dropped 9 bases, with 14 bases sitting between them.

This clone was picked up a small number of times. The CDR3 DNA sequence: TGCGCCAGCAGCCAAGATATGAGCGGGGATAACCAAGAGACCCAGTACTTC. Protein: CASSQDMSGDNQETQYF. V and J are TRBV4-1 and TRBJ2-5; 7 bases are shared with TRBD2. There are 17 residues in the CDR3. Trimming at V came to 0 bases and at J to 0 bases, leaving 7 bases not matched to a gene. Germline V gene data show CDR1 as MGHRA and CDR2 as YSYEKL.

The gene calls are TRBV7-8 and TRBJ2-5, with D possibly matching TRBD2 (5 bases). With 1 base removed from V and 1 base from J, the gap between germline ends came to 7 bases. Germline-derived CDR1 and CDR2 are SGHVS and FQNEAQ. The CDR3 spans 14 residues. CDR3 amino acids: CASSLGAGQETQYF. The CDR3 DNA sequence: TGTGCCAGCAGCTTAGGGGCGGGCCAAGAGACCCAGTACTTC. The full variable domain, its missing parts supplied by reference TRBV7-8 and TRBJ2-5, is GAGVSQSPRYKVAKRGQDVALRCDPISGHVSLFWYQQALGQGPEFLTYFQNEAQLDKSGLPSDRFFAERPEGSVSTLKIQRTQQEDSAVYLCASSLGAGQETQYFGPGTRLLVL.

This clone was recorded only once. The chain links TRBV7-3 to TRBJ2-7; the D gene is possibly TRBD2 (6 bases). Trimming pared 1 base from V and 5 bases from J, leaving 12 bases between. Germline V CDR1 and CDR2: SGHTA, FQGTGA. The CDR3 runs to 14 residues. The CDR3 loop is CASSLIGGSDEQYF. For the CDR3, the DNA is TGTGCCAGCAGCTTAATTGGGGGGAGTGACGAGCAGTACTTC.

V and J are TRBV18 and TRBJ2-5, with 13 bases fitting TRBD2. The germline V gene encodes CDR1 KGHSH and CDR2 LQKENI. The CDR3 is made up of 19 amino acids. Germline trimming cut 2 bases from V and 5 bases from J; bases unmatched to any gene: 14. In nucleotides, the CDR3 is TGTGCCAGCTCACCATACCCCTTGCGGACTAGCGGGAGAGGTGAGACCCAGTACTTC. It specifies CASSPYPLRTSGRGETQYF.

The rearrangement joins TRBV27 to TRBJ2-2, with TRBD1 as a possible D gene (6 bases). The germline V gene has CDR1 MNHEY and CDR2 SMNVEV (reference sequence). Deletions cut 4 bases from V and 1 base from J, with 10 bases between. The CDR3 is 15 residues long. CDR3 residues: CASSSPTGNTGELFF. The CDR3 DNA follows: TGTGCCAGCAGTTCCCCGACAGGGAACACCGGGGAGCTGTTTTTT.

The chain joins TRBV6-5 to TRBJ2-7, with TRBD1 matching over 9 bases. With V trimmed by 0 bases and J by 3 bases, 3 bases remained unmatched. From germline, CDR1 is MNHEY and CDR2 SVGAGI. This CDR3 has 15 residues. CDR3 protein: CASSYSGQGVYEQYF. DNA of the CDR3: TGTGCCAGCAGTTACTCGGGACAGGGTGTCTACGAGCAGTACTTC.

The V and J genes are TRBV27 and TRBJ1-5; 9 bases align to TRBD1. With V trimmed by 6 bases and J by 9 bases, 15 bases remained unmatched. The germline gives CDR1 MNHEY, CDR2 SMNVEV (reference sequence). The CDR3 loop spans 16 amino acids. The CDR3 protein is CASSPFGQGHGGPQHF. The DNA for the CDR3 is TGTGCCAGCAGCCCTTTCGGACAGGGGCATGGAGGGCCCCAGCATTTT.

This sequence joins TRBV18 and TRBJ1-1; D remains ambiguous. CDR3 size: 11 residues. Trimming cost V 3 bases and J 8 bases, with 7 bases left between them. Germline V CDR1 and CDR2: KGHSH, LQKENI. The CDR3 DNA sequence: TGTGCCAGCTCACCGGAGAGGGAAGCTTTCTTT. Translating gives CASSPEREAFF.

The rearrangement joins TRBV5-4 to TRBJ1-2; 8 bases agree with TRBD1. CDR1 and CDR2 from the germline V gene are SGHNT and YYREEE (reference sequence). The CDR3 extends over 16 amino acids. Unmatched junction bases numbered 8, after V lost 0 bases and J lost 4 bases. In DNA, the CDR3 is TGTGCCAGCAGCTTGGGGACAGGGATCGTCGGCTATGGCTACACCTTC. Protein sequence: CASSLGTGIVGYGYTF.

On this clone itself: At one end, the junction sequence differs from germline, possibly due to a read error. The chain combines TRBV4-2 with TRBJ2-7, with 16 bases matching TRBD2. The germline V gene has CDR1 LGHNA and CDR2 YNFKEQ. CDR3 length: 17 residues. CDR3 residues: CASSQGLAGGPSSEQYF. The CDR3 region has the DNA TGTGCCAGCAGCCAGGGACTAGCGGGAGGGCCTTCCTCCGAGCAGTACTTC.

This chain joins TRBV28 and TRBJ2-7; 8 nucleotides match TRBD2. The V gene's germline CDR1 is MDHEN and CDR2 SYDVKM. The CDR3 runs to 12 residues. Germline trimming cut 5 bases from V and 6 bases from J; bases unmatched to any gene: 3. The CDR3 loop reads CASSPRGGEQYF. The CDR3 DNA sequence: TGTGCCAGCAGTCCCCGGGGGGGCGAGCAGTACTTC.

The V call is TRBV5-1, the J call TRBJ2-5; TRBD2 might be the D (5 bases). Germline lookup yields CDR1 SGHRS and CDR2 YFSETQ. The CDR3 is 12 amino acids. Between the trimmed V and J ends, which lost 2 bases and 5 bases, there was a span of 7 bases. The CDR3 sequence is CASSFTGETQYF. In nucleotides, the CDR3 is TGCGCCAGCAGCTTTACGGGGGAGACCCAGTACTTC.

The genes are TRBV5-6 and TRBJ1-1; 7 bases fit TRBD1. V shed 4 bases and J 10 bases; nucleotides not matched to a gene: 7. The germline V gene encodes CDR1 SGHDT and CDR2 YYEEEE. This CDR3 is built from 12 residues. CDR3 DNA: TGTGCCAGCAGCATCGGACAGGCGGGAGCTTTCTTT. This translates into CASSIGQAGAFF.

CDR3 sequence reads: CASSLAGILSYNEQFF. Here the CDR3 DNA reads TGTGCCAGCAGTTTAGCAGGGATCCTCTCCTACAATGAGCAGTTCTTC. V usage is TRBV27 and J usage is TRBJ2-1, with D possibly being TRBD1 (5 bases). The germline V gene encodes CDR1 MNHEY and CDR2 SMNVEV (reference sequence). V was trimmed by 2 bases and J by 0 bases, leaving 11 bases between them. CDR3 length: 16 residues.

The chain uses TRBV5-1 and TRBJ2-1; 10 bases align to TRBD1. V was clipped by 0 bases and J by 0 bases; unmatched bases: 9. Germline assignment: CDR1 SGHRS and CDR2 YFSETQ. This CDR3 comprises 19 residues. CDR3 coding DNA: TGCGCCAGCAGCTTGGCCGGGGGACAGGGGCCTAGCTCCTACAATGAGCAGTTCTTC. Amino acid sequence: CASSLAGGQGPSSYNEQFF.

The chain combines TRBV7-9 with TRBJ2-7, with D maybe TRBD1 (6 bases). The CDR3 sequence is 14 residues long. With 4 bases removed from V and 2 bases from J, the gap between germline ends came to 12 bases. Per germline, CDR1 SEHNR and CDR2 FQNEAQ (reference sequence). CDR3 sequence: CASSSSDRPYEQYF. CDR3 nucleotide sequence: TGTGCCAGCAGCTCATCCGACAGGCCCTACGAGCAGTACTTC. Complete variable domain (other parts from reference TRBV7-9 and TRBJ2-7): DTGVSQNPRHKITKRGQNVTFRCDPISEHNRLYWYRQTLGQGPEFLTYFQNEAQLEKSRLLSDRFSAERPKGSFSTLEIQRTEQGDSAMYLCASSSSDRPYEQYFGPGTRLTVT.

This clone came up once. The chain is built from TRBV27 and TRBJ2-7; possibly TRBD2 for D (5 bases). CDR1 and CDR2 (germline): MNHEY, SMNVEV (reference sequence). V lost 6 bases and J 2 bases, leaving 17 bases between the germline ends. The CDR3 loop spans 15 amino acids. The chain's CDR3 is CASRESGLWAYEQYF. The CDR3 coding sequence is TGTGCCAGCAGGGAAAGCGGATTATGGGCCTACGAGCAGTACTTC.

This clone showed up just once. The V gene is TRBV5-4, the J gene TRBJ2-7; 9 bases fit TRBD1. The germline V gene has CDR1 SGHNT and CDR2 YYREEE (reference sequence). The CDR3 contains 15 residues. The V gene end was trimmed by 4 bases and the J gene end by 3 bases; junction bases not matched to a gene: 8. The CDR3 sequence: CASSPGQGSIYEQYF. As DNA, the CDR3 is TGTGCCAGCAGCCCCGGACAGGGGTCGATCTACGAGCAGTACTTC.

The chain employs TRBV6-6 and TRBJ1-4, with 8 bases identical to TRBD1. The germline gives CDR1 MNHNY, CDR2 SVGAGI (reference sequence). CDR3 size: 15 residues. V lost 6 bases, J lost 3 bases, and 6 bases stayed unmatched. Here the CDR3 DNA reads TGTGCCAGCAGAAACACAGGGGGACCTAATGAAAAACTGTTTTTT. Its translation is CASRNTGGPNEKLFF.

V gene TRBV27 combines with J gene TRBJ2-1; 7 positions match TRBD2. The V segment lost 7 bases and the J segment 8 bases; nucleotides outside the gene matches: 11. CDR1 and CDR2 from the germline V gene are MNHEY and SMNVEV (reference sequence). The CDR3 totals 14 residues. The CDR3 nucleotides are TGTGCCAGCACGATAGCGGGCCTCTTGGATGAGCAGTTCTTC. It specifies CASTIAGLLDEQFF.

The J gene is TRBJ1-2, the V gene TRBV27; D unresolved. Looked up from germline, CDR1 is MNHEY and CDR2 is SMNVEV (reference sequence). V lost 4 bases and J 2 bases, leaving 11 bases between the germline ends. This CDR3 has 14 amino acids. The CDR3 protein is CASSSAGNNYGYTF. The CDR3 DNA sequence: TGTGCCAGCAGTTCCGCCGGGAACAACTATGGCTACACCTTC.

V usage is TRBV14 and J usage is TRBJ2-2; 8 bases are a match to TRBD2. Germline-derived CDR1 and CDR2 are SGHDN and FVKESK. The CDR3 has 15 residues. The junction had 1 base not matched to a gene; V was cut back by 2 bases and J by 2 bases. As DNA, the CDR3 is TGTGCCAGCAGCCAAAGGACTAGCAACACCGGGGAGCTGTTTTTT. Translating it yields CASSQRTSNTGELFF.

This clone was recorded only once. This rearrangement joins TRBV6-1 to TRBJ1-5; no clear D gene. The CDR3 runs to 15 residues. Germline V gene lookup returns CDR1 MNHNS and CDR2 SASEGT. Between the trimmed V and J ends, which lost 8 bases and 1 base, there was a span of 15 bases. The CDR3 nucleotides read TGTGCCAGCGGGAGGGAGGGAGGGAGCAATCAGCCCCAGCATTTT. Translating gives CASGREGGSNQPQHF.